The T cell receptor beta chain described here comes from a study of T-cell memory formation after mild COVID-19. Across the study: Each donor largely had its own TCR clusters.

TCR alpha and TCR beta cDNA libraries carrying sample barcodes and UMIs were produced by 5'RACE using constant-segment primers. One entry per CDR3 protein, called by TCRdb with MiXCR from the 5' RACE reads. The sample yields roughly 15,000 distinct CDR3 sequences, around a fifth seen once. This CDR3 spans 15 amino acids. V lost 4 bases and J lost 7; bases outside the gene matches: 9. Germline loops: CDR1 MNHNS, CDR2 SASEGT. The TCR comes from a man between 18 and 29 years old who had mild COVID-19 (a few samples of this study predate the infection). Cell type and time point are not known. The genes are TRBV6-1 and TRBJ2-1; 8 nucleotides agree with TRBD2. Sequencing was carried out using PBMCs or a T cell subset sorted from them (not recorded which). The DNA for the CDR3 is TGTGCCAGCAGTGTACTGGCGGGGGGTTCGAATGAGCAGTTCTTC. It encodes CASSVLAGGSNEQFF.